This T cell receptor beta chain derives from a study of blood T cell repertoires in COVID-19 (dated by TCRdb to the early 2020s). Study-level background: Samples from collaborators originated in the United States, Italy and Spain and spanned both the acute and convalescent phases of COVID-19. The material from the prospective study consisted of cDNA or gDNA derived from T cells, B-cell-depleted T cells, or PBMCs. Deeply sampled blood TCRbeta repertoires from subjects exposed to, actively infected with, or recovered from COVID-19 were included in the dataset. The repertoires were made available in a free public database intended to serve as a resource for research on the immune response to SARS-CoV-2. Samples came from the ongoing ImmuneRACE study (first 160 participants) plus 1,254 subjects from 6 global collaborators. The sample metadata nearly always contained a de-identified subject ID, COVID-19 status, age in years and sex. Where available, HLA class I and class II types were taken from metadata supplied by the sample provider and were not determined by assay-based typing.

The immunoSEQ Assay, a bias-controlled multiplex PCR, was used to amplify TCRbeta CDR3 regions from genomic DNA. The authors processed their data as follows. The number of nucleated cells in each sample was estimated from the amplification of reference gene primers within the assay. To quantify the absolute abundance of each unique TCRbeta CDR3 rearrangement, sequence reads were collapsed and filtered. Productive Simpson clonality was computed per sample as the square root of Simpson's diversity index over productive rearrangements. In TCRdb, the immuneACCESS table is reduced to in-frame sequences with V and J assigned. These tables do not hold every clone; where another copy was compared, an unresolved V gene accounts for under half, and the others remain unexplained. That table gives V, J and clone size, and the DNA gave D and trimming. The sample table holds about 140,000 clones, of which 70% to 90% were seen once. The ten largest clones represent 1.5% to 2% of the sample.

As regards this clone: Its specific antigen is unknown. No quality values exist for individual bases; no much larger clone is one base distant.

Points the paper makes about the study in general: How much clinical and demographic metadata was included differed by source and by participant, and the metadata was provided uncurated.

Relative to germline, V is missing 3 bases and J is missing 10 bases, with 11 bases of the junction outside any gene match. CDR1 is given as SGHRS and CDR2 as YFSETQ, both from the germline V gene. The CDR3 spans 15 residues, from the cysteine through the phenylalanine. The kept DNA is CDR3 alone, 45 bases in frame from the first base. Collaborating institutions collected whole blood in K2EDTA tubes following their own protocols. For TCRbeta analysis, collaborator samples were shipped as frozen whole blood, as isolated PBMCs, or as DNA extracted from either sample type. This receptor chain uses TRBV5-1 and TRBJ2-1; TRBD1 matches 9 bases in the middle. Specimen: peripheral blood. The TCR sequence derives from a man in his 70s with acute or convalescent COVID-19. The nucleotide sequence reads TGCGCCAGCAGCTCCGGGACAGGGAGGAGAGGGGAGCAGTTCTTC. This gives the protein CASSSGTGRRGEQFF.